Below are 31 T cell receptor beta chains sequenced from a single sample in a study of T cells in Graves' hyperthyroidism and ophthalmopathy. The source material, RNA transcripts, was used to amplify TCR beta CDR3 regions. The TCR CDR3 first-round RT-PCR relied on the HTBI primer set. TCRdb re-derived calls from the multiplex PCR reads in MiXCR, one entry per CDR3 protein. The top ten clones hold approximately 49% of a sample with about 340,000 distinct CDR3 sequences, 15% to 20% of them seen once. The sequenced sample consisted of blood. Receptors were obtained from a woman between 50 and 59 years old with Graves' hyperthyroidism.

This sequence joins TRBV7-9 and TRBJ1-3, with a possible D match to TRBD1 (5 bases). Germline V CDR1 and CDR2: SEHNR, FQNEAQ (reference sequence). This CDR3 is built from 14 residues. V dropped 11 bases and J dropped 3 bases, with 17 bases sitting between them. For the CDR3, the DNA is TGTGCCGTAACCGGGGGATTATATGGAAACACCATATATTTT. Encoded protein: CAVTGGLYGNTIYF.

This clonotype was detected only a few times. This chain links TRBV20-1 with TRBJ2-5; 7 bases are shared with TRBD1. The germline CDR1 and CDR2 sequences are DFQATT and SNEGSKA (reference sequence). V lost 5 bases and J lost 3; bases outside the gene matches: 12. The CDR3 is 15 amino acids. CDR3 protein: CSAYNPGQLKETQYF. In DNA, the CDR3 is TGCAGTGCTTACAACCCGGGACAGCTAAAAGAGACCCAGTACTTC.

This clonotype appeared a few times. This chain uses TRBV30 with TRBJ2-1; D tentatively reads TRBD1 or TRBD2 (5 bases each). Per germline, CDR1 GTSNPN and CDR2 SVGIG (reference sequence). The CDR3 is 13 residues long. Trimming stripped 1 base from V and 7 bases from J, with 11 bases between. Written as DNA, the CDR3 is TGTGCCTGGAGTGCCGGGACCCTTAATGAGCAGTTCTTC. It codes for CAWSAGTLNEQFF.

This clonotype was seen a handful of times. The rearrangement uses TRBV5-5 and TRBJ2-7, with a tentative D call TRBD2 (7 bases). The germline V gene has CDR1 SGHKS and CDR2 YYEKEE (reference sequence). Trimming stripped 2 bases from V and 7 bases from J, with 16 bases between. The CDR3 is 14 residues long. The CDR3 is CASSFPAGRGEQYF. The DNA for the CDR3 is TGTGCCAGCAGCTTCCCCGCGGGGAGGGGGGAGCAGTACTTC.

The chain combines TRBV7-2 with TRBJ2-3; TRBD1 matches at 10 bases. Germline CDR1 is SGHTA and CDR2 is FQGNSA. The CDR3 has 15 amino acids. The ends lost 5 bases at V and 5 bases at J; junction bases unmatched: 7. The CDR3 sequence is CASSPPGQGRDTQYF. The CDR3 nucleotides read TGTGCCAGCAGCCCGCCGGGACAGGGGCGAGATACGCAGTATTTT.

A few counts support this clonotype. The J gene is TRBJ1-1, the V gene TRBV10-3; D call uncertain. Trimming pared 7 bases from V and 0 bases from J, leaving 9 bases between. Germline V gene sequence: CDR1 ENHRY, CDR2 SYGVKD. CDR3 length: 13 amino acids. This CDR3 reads CAIKTELNTEAFF. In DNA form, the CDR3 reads TGTGCCATCAAAACGGAGTTGAACACTGAAGCTTTCTTT.

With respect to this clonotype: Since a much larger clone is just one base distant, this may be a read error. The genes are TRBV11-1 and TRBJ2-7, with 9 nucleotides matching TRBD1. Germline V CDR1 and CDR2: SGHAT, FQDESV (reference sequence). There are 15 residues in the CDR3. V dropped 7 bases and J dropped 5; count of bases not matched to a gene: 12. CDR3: CASTAGTGFAHEQYF. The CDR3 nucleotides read TGTGCCAGCACCGCCGGGACAGGGTTCGCCCACGAGCAGTACTTC.

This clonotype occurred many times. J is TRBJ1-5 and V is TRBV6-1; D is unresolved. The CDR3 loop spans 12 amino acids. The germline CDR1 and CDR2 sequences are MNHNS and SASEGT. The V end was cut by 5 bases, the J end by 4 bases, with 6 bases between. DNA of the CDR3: TGTGCCAGCAGTTCCGGGAATCAGCCCCAGCATTTT. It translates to CASSSGNQPQHF.

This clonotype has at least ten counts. CDR3 amino acids: CSARRGSMNTEAFF. CDR3 bases: TGCAGTGCCCGGCGGGGGTCCATGAACACTGAAGCTTTCTTT. The V gene is TRBV20-1, the J gene TRBJ1-1; TRBD1 might be the D (5 bases). V was shortened by 6 bases and J by 0 bases, with 14 bases between the two germline ends. The CDR3 covers 14 residues. Germline lookup yields CDR1 DFQATT and CDR2 SNEGSKA (reference sequence).

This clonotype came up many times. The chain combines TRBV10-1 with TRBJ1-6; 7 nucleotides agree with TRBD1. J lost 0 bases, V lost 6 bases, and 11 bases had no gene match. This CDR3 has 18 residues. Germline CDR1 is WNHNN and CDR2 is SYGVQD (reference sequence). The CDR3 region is CASSPRDRPSSYNSPLHF. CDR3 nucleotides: TGCGCCAGCAGCCCCAGGGACAGACCGAGCTCCTATAATTCACCCCTCCACTTT.

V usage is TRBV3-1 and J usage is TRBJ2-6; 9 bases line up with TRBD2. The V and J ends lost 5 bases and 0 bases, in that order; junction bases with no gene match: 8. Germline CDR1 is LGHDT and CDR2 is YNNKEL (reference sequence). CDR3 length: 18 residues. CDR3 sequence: CASSETSGIRSGANVLTF. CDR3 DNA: TGTGCCAGCAGCGAGACTAGCGGCATACGCTCTGGGGCCAACGTCCTGACTTTC.

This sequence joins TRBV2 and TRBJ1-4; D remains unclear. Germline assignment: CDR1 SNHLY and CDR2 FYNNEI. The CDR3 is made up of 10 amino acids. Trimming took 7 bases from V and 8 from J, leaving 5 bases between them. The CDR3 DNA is TGTGCCAGCATGGGGGAAAAACTGTTTTTT. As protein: CASMGEKLFF.

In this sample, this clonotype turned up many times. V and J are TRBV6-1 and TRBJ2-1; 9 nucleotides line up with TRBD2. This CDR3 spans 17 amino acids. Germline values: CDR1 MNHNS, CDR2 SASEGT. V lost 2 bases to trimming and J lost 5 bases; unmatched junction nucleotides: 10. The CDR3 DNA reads TGTGCCAGCAGTGAAAAAGGAGGAGCGGGAGGCAACAATGAGCAGTTCTTC. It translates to CASSEKGGAGGNNEQFF.

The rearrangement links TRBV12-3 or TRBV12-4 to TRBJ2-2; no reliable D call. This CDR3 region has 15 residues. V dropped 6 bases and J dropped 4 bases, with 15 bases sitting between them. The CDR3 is CASRAAGVSTGELFF. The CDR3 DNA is TGTGCCAGCAGGGCGGCAGGTGTGAGCACCGGGGAGCTGTTTTTT.

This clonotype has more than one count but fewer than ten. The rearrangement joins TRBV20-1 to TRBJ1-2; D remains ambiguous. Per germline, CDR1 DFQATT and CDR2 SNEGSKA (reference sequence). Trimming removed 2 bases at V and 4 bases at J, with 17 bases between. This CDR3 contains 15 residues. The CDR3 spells CSARTPGQLVYGYTF. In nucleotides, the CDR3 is TGCAGTGCTAGAACCCCCGGCCAGTTAGTCTATGGCTACACCTTC.

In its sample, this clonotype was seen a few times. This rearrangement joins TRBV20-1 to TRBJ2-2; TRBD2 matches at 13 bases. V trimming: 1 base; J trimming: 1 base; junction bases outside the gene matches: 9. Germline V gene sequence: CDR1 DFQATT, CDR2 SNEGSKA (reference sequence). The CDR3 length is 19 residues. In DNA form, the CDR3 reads TGCAGTGCTAGAGGTGATGGACTAGCGGGAGCCCGGAACACCGGGGAGCTGTTTTTT. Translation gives CSARGDGLAGARNTGELFF.

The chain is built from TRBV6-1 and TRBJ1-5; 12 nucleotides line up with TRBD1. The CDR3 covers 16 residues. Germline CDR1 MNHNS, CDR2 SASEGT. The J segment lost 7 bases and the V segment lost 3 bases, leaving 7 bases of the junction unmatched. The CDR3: CASSDYGGTGGQPQHF. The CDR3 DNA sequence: TGTGCCAGCAGTGACTACGGCGGGACAGGGGGCCAGCCCCAGCATTTT.

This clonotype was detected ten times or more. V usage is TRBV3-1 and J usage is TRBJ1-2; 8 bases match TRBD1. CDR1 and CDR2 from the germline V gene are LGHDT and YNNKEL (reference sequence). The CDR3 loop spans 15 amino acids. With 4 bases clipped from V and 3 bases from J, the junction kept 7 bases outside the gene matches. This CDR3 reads CASSPTGQVYYGYTF. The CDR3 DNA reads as TGTGCCAGCAGCCCTACGGGACAGGTTTACTATGGCTACACCTTC.

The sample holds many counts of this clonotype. The CDR3 loop reads CASLGGMNTEAFF. CDR3 DNA sequence: TGTGCCAGCTTAGGGGGGATGAACACTGAAGCTTTCTTT. This chain connects TRBV28 to TRBJ1-1; TRBD1 might be the D (6 bases). Trimming took off 8 bases at V and 0 bases at J, with 10 bases between the two ends. This CDR3 region has 13 residues. CDR1 and CDR2 (germline): MDHEN, SYDVKM.

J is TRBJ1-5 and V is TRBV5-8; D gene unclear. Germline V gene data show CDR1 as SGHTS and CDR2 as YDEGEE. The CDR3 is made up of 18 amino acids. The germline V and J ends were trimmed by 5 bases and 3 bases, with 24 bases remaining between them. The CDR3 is CASRLLPGRLTDNQPQHF. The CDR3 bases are TGTGCCAGCAGATTGCTTCCTGGACGGCTAACCGACAATCAGCCCCAGCATTTT.

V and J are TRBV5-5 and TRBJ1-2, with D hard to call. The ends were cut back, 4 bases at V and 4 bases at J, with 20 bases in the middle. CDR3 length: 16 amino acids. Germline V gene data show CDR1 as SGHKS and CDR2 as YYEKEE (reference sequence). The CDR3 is CASSPSSPPGSYGYTF. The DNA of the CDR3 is TGTGCCAGCAGCCCCTCTTCTCCACCCGGGAGCTATGGCTACACCTTC.

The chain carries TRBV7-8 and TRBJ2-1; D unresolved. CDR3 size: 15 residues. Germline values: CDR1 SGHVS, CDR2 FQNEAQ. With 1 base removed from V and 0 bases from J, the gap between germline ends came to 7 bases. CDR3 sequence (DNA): TGTGCCAGCAGCTTAGAAGGAGTCTCCTACAATGAGCAGTTCTTC. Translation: CASSLEGVSYNEQFF.

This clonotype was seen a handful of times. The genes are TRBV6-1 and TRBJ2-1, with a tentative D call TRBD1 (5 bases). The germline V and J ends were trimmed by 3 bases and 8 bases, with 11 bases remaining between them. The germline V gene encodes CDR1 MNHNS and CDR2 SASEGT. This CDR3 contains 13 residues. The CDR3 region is CASSEGPRYEQFF. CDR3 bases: TGTGCCAGCAGTGAGGGGCCTAGATATGAGCAGTTCTTC.

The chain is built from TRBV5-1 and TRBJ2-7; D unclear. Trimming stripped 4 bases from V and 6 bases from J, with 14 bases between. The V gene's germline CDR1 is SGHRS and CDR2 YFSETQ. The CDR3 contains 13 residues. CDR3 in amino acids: CASSTGHTAEQYF. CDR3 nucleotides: TGCGCCAGCAGCACGGGCCACACGGCCGAGCAGTACTTC. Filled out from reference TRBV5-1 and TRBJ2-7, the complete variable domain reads KAGVTQTPRYLIKTRGQQVTLSCSPISGHRSVSWYQQTPGQGLQFLFEYFSETQRNKGNFPGRFSGRQFSNSRSEMNVSTLELGDSALYLCASSTGHTAEQYFGPGTRLTVT.

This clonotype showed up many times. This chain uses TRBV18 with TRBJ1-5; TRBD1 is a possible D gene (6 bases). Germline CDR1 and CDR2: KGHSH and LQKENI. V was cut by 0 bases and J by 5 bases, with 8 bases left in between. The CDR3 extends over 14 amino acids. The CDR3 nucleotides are TGTGCCAGCTCACCACCTAACAGGGATCAGCCCCAGCATTTT. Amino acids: CASSPPNRDQPQHF. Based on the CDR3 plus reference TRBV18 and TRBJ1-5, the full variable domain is NAGVMQNPRHLVRRRGQEARLRCSPMKGHSHVYWYRQLPEEGLKFMVYLQKENIIDESGMPKERFSAEFPKEGPSILRIQQVVRGDSAAYFCASSPPNRDQPQHFGDGTRLSIL.

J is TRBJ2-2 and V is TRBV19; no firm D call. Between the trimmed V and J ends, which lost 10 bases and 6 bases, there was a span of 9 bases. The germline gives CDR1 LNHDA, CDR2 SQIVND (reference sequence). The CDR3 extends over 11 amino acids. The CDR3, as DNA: TGTGCCACCCGCCGGGCCGGGGAGCTGTTTTTT. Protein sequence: CATRRAGELFF. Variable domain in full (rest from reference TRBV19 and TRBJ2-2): DGGITQSPKYLFRKEGQNVTLSCEQNLNHDAMYWYRQDPGQGLRLIYYSQIVNDFQKGDIAEGYSVSREKKESFPLTVTSAQKNPTAFYLCATRRAGELFFGEGSRLTVL.

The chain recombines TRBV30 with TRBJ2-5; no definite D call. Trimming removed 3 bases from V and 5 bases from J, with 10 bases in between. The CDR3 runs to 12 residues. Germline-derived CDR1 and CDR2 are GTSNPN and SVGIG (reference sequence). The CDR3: CAWRGSLETQYF. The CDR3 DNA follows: TGTGCCTGGAGAGGGTCCCTTGAGACCCAGTACTTC.

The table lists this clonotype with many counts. CDR3 region: CASSPRGQTTDTQYF. The CDR3, as DNA: TGTGCCAGCAGTCCCCGGGGACAGACCACAGATACGCAGTATTTT. The gene calls are TRBV12-3 or TRBV12-4 and TRBJ2-3, with 7 bases aligning to TRBD1. This CDR3 region has 15 residues. The V and J ends lost 5 bases and 2 bases, in that order; junction bases with no gene match: 7.

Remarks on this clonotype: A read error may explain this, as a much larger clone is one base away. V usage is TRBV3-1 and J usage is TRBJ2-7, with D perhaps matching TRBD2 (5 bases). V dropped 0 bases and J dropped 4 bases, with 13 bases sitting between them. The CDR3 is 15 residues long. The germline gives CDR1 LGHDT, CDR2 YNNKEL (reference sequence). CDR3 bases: TGTGCCAGCAGCCAAGATCCTCGGACTGATTACGAGCAGTACTTC. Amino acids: CASSQDPRTDYEQYF.

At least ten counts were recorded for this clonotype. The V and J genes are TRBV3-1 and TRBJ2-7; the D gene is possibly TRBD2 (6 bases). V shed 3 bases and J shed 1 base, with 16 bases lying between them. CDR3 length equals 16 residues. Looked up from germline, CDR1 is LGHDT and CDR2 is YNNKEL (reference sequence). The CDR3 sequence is CASSQVSGEGSYEQYF. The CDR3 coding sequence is TGTGCCAGCAGCCAGGTCTCGGGGGAAGGGTCCTACGAGCAGTACTTC.

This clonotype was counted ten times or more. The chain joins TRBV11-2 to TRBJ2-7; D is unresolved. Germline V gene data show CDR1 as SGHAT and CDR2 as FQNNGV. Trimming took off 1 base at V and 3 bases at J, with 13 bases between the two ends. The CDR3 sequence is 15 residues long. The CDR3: CASSLGVGRGYEQYV. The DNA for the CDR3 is TGTGCCAGCAGCTTAGGAGTCGGCCGCGGCTACGAGCAGTACGTC.